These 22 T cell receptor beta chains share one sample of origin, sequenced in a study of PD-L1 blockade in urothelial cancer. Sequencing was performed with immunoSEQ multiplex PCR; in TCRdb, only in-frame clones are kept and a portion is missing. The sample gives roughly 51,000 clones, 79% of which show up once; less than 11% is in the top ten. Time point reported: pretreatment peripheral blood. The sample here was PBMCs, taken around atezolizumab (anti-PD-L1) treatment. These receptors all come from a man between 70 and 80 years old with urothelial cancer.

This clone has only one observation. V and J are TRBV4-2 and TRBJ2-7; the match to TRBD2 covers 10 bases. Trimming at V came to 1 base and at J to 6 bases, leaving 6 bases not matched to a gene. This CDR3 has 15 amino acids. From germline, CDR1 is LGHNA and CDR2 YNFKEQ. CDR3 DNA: TGTGCCAGCAGCCAAGTGCTAGCGGGAGTCCCCGAGCAGTACTTC. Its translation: CASSQVLAGVPEQYF.

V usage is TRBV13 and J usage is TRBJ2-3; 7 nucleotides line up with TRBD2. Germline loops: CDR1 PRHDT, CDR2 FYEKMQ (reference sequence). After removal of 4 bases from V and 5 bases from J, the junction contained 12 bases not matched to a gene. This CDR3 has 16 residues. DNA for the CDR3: TGTGCCAGCAGCTCAAAAGCGGGGCAGGGAAGAGATACGCAGTATTTT. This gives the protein CASSSKAGQGRDTQYF.

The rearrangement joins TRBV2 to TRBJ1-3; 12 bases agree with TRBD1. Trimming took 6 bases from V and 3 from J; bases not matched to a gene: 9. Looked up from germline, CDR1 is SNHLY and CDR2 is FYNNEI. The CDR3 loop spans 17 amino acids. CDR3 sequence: CASREGTGGFYGNTIYF. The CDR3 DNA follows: TGTGCCAGCAGGGAGGGGACAGGGGGCTTCTATGGAAACACCATATATTTT.

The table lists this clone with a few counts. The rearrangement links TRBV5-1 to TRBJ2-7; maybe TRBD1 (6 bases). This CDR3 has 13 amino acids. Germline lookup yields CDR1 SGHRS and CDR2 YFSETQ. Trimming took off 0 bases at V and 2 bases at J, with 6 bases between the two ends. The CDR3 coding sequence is TGCGCCAGCAGCTTGGAGGGGGCCTACGAGCAGTACTTC. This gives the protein CASSLEGAYEQYF.

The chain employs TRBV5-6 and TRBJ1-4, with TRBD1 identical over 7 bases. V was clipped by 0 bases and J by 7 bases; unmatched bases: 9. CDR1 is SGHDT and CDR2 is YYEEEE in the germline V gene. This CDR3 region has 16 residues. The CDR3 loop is CASSLVDPGGFEKLFF. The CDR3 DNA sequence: TGTGCCAGCAGCTTGGTCGACCCAGGGGGGTTTGAAAAACTGTTTTTT.

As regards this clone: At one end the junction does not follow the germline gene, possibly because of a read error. CDR3 in amino acids: CASSSGLAEDTQYF. The CDR3 region has the DNA TGTGCTAGCAGCTCTGGACTAGCGGAAGATACGCAGTATTTT. The chain links TRBV7-7 to TRBJ2-3, with 10 nucleotides matching TRBD2. The CDR3 consists of 14 residues. In germline, CDR1 is SSHAT, CDR2 FNYEAQ (reference sequence).

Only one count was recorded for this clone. The CDR3 protein is CASSRDRGREQYF. The CDR3 nucleotides are TGTGCCAGCAGCCGAGACAGGGGGCGCGAGCAGTACTTC. V usage is TRBV7-8 and J usage is TRBJ2-7, with TRBD1 matching 10 bases. CDR1 is SGHVS, CDR2 FQNEAQ, per germline. Unmatched junction bases numbered 4, after V lost 5 bases and J lost 6 bases. This CDR3 is 13 amino acids long.

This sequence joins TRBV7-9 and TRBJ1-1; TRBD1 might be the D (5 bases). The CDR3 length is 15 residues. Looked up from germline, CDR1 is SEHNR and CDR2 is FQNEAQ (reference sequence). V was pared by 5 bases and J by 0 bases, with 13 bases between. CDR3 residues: CASSLTQEMNTEAFF. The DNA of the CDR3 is TGTGCCAGCAGCCTTACACAGGAGATGAACACTGAAGCTTTCTTT.

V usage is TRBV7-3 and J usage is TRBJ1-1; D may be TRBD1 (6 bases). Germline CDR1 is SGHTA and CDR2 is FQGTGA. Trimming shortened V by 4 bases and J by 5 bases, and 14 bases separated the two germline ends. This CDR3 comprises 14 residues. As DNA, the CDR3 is TGTGCCAGCAGCTCCAGGGGAGGGATGACTGAAGCTTTCTTT. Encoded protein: CASSSRGGMTEAFF.

CDR3 sequence (DNA): TGTGCCAGCAGCTTAGCGGGACTAGCGGGATCAACAGATACGCAGTATTTT. Its translation: CASSLAGLAGSTDTQYF. The V gene is TRBV11-2, the J gene TRBJ2-3; 13 bases are a match to TRBD2. In germline, CDR1 is SGHAT, CDR2 FQNNGV. J lost 3 bases, V lost 1 base, and 4 bases had no gene match. This CDR3 comprises 17 residues.

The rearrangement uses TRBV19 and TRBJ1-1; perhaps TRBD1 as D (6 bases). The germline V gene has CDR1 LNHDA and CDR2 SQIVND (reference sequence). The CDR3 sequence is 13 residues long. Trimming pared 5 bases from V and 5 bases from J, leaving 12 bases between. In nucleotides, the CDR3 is TGTGCCAGTAGTCCGGACAGAGTGACTGAAGCTTTCTTT. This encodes CASSPDRVTEAFF. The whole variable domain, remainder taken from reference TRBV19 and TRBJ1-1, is DGGITQSPKYLFRKEGQNVTLSCEQNLNHDAMYWYRQDPGQGLRLIYYSQIVNDFQKGDIAEGYSVSREKKESFPLTVTSAQKNPTAFYLCASSPDRVTEAFFGQGTRLTVV.

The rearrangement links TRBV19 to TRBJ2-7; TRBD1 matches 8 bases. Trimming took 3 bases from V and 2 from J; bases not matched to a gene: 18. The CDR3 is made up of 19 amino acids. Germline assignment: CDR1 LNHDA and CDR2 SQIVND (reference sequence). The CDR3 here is CASSIVTPRGRETAYEQYF. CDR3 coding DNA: TGTGCCAGTAGTATCGTTACCCCCAGGGGGCGCGAAACGGCCTACGAGCAGTACTTC.

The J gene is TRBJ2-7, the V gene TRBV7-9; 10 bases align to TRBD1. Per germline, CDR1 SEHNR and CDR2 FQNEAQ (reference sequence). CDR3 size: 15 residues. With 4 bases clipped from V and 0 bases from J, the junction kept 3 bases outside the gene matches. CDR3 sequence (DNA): TGTGCCAGCAGCTCGGGACAGGGGAGCTCCTACGAGCAGTACTTC. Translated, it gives CASSSGQGSSYEQYF.

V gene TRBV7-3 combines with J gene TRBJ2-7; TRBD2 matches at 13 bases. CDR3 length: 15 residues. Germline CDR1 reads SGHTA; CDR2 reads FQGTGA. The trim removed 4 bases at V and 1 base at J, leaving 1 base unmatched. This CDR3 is CASSSGLAGSYEQYF. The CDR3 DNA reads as TGTGCCAGCAGCTCGGGACTAGCGGGGTCCTACGAGCAGTACTTC.

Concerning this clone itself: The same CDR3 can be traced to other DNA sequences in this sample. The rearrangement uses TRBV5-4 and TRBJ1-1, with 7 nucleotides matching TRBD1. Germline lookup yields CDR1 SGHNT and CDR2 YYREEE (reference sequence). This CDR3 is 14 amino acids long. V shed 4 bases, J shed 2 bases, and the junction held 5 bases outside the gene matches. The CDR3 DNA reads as TGTGCCAGCAGCCAGGGACAGCTAAACACTGAAGCTTTCTTT. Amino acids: CASSQGQLNTEAFF.

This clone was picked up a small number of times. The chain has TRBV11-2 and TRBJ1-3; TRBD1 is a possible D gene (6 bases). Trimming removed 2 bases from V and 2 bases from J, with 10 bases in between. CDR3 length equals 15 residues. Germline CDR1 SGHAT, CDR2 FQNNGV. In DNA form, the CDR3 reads TGTGCCAGCAGCTTAAGGCAGGGGCCTGGAAACACCATATATTTT. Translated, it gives CASSLRQGPGNTIYF.

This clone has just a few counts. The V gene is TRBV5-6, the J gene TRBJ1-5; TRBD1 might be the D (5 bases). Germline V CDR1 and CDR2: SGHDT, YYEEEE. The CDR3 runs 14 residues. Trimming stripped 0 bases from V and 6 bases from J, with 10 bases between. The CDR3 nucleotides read TGTGCCAGCAGCTTGGACGGGGGGGGTCAGCCCCAGCATTTT. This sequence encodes CASSLDGGGQPQHF.

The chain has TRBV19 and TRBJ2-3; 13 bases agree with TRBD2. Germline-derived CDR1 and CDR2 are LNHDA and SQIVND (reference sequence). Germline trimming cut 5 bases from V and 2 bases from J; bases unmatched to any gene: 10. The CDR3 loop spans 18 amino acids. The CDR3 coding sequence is TGTGCCAGTAGTCGTACTAGCGGGAGGGCTTCATACACAGATACGCAGTATTTT. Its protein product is CASSRTSGRASYTDTQYF. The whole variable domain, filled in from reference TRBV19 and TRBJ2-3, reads DGGITQSPKYLFRKEGQNVTLSCEQNLNHDAMYWYRQDPGQGLRLIYYSQIVNDFQKGDIAEGYSVSREKKESFPLTVTSAQKNPTAFYLCASSRTSGRASYTDTQYFGPGTRLTVL.

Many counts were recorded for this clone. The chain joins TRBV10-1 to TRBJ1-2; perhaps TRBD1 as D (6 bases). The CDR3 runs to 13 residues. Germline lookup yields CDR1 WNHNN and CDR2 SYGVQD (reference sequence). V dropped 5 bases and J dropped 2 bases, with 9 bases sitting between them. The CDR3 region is CASSPGTNYGYTF. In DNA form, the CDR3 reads TGCGCCAGCAGTCCCGGGACAAACTATGGCTACACCTTC.

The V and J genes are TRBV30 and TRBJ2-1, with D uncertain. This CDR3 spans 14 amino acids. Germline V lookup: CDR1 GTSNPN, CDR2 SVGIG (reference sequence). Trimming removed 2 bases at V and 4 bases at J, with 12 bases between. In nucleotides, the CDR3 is TGTGCCTGGAGTAGGCAGGTACAATACAATGAGCAGTTCTTC. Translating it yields CAWSRQVQYNEQFF.

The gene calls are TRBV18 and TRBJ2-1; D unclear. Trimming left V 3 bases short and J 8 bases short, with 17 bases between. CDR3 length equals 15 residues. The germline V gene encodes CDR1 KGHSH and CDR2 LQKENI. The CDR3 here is CASSPRDSGNYEQFF. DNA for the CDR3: TGTGCCAGCTCACCCCGAGACTCGGGTAATTATGAGCAGTTCTTC.

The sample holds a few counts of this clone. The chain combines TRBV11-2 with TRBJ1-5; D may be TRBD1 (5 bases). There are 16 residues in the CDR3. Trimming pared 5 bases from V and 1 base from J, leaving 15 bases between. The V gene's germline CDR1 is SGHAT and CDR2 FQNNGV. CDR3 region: CASSDAGRGSNQPQHF. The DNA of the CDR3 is TGTGCCAGCAGCGACGCGGGAAGGGGAAGCAATCAGCCCCAGCATTTT.